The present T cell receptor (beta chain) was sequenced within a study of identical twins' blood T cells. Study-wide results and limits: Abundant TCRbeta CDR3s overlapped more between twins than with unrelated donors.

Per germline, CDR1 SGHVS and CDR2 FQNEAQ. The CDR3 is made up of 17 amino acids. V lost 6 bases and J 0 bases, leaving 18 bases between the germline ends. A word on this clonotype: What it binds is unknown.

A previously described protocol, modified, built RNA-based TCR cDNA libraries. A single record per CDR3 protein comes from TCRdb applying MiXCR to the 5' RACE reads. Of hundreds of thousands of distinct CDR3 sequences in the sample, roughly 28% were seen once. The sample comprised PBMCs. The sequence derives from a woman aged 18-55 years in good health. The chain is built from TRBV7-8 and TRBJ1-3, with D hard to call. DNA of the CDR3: TGTGCCAGCAGGTACTTCGGCGGACCCCGCTCTGGAAACACCATATATTTT. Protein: CASRYFGGPRSGNTIYF.